The 26 T cell receptor beta chains reported below all come from one sample, sequenced in a study of metastatic and nonmetastatic thyroid tumors. TCRdb re-clonotyped the PCR reads via MiXCR. The sample yields under 35,000 clones, around 32% seen once. Until they underwent thyroid surgery, no patient had received any treatment. The source material was blood. The receptors derive from a female donor with papillary thyroid cancer or a benign thyroid nodule (not recorded which). Some clones in this sample may be carry-over from other donors' samples.

In its sample, this clone was seen many times. The chain joins TRBV6-6 to TRBJ1-2; D may be TRBD1 (5 bases). Germline V gene data show CDR1 as MNHNY and CDR2 as SVGAGI (reference sequence). V dropped 2 bases and J dropped 1 base, with 14 bases sitting between them. The CDR3 loop spans 16 amino acids. CDR3 DNA sequence: TGTGCCAGCAGTTACAACGGGGGTGTTAATAACTATGGCTACACCTTC. As protein: CASSYNGGVNNYGYTF.

This sequence joins TRBV11-2 and TRBJ2-1; 7 bases are a match to TRBD2. The CDR3 loop spans 16 amino acids. CDR1 and CDR2 from the germline V gene are SGHAT and FQNNGV. J lost 6 bases, V lost 7 bases, and 15 bases had no gene match. In DNA, the CDR3 is TGTGCCAGCACCCACGGACTATCGGGAGGTACCAATGAGCAGTTCTTC. It is translated as CASTHGLSGGTNEQFF.

This clone was seen once. The rearrangement links TRBV4-1 to TRBJ1-1, with D maybe TRBD1 (6 bases). The CDR3 has 15 amino acids. Germline CDR1 MGHRA, CDR2 YSYEKL. Trimming cost V 1 base and J 3 bases, with 12 bases left between them. The CDR3 DNA sequence: TGCGCCAGCAGCCAAGGGCAGGGGCTGGACACTGAAGCTTTCTTT. It codes for CASSQGQGLDTEAFF.

This clone has a count of ten or more. One base away lies a much larger clone, so this may be a sequencing read error. V and J are TRBV19 and TRBJ1-1; D is possibly TRBD1 (6 bases). CDR1 and CDR2 from the germline V gene are LNHDA and SQIVND (reference sequence). CDR3 length: 14 residues. The CDR3 region is CASSISGVNAEAFF. The CDR3 DNA reads as TGTGCCAGTAGTATTTCAGGGGTGAACGCTGAAGCTTTCTTT.

The table lists this clone with many counts. V gene TRBV6-4 combines with J gene TRBJ2-3, with unresolved D. CDR3 length: 14 residues. V shed 2 bases and J shed 4 bases, with 10 bases lying between them. Per the germline V gene, CDR1 is MRHNA and CDR2 is SNTAGT. The CDR3 sequence: CASSDGPGSDTQYF. CDR3 bases: TGTGCCAGCAGTGACGGTCCCGGGTCAGATACGCAGTATTTT.

A note on this clone: This could be a read error, since a much larger clone is one nucleotide away. The sample holds other DNA sequences that translate to the same CDR3. J is TRBJ2-3 and V is TRBV6-4; D possibly corresponds to TRBD2 (5 bases). Germline values: CDR1 MRHNA, CDR2 SNTAGT. The CDR3 spans 16 residues. The V end lost 0 bases, the J end lost 2 bases, and 12 bases lay between the germline ends. The CDR3 spells CASSDSGGGNTDTQYF. The CDR3 DNA follows: TGTGCCAGCAGTGACTCAGGAGGTGGCAACACAGATACGCAGTATTTT.

The chain couples TRBV7-2 to TRBJ2-1, with a tentative D call TRBD2 (6 bases). The germline V gene has CDR1 SGHTA and CDR2 FQGNSA. CDR3 size: 18 residues. Deletions cut 2 bases from V and 7 bases from J, with 24 bases between. The CDR3 spells CASSLSVMGGGSSNEQFF. In DNA form, the CDR3 reads TGTGCCAGCAGCTTATCGGTCATGGGTGGGGGGAGCTCGAATGAGCAGTTCTTC. The whole variable domain, remainder taken from reference TRBV7-2 and TRBJ2-1, is GAGVSQSPSNKVTEKGKDVELRCDPISGHTALYWYRQSLGQGLEFLIYFQGNSAPDKSGLPSDRFSAERTGGSVSTLTIQRTQQEDSAVYLCASSLSVMGGGSSNEQFFGPGTRLTVL.

This clone has just a few counts. This chain joins TRBV6-2 or TRBV6-3 and TRBJ2-3; 10 positions agree with TRBD2. Trimming at V came to 10 bases and at J to 9 bases, leaving 10 bases not matched to a gene. The CDR3 is 13 residues long. Germline V lookup: CDR1 MNHEY, CDR2 SVGEGT. The CDR3 nucleotides are TGTGCCACTCGACTAGCGGGTGCGGAGACGCAGTATTTT. Its translation: CATRLAGAETQYF.

There are many counts of this clone. The J gene is TRBJ2-3, the V gene TRBV27, with a weak D call TRBD2 (6 bases). V was pared by 0 bases and J by 2 bases, with 18 bases between. Germline V gene sequence: CDR1 MNHEY, CDR2 SMNVEV (reference sequence). CDR3 length: 18 residues. The CDR3 DNA reads as TGTGCCAGCAGTTTATCGCGATGGGGGGTAAGCGTCACAGATACGCAGTATTTT. Translation: CASSLSRWGVSVTDTQYF.

Remarks on this clone: Mismatch with germline at one junction end may stem from a read error. The chain combines TRBV5-1 with TRBJ2-2; D is unresolved. CDR1 SGHRS and CDR2 YFSETQ come from the germline V gene. This CDR3 region has 17 residues. CDR3 amino acids: CASSLAVDMENTGELFF. The CDR3 DNA follows: TGCGCCAGTAGCTTGGCTGTAGATATGGAGAACACCGGGGAGCTGTTTTTT.

This clone is medium-sized in the sample. The chain recombines TRBV7-9 with TRBJ2-5; D uncertain. The germline CDR1 and CDR2 sequences are SEHNR and FQNEAQ (reference sequence). Trimming removed 5 bases from V and 1 base from J, with 14 bases in between. The CDR3 spans 15 residues. CDR3 in amino acids: CASSRSSNSQETQYF. The CDR3 region has the DNA TGTGCCAGCAGCCGTTCCAGCAACAGCCAAGAGACCCAGTACTTC.

Details on this clone: One junction end does not reproduce the germline sequence, and a read error may be involved. The V call is TRBV24-1, the J call TRBJ2-3; 8 bases align to TRBD1. CDR3 length: 14 residues. Germline lookup yields CDR1 KGHDR and CDR2 SFDVKD. The CDR3 DNA reads TGTGCCACCAGTCTCGGACAGGGCTCAGATACACAGTATTTT. Its translation: CATSLGQGSDTQYF.

There are many counts of this clone. The sample has other DNA sequences that encode this CDR3 too. The chain links TRBV4-3 to TRBJ1-3; unclear D gene. V shed 0 bases and J shed 2 bases, with 2 bases lying between them. This CDR3 is built from 13 residues. Per germline, CDR1 LGHNA and CDR2 YSLEER. The CDR3 loop is CASSQEPGNTIYF. The DNA for the CDR3 is TGCGCCAGCAGCCAAGAACCTGGAAACACCATATATTTT.

As concerns this clone: The junction shows a germline mismatch at one end, possibly a read error. The chain combines TRBV6-2 or TRBV6-3 with TRBJ2-3; 11 bases map to TRBD2. The CDR3 has 16 amino acids. Germline V gives CDR1 MNHEY, CDR2 SVGEGT. CDR3 nucleotide sequence: TGTGCCAGCAGTGAGCCTAGCGGGAGGTTTTCAGATACGAAGTATTTT. As protein: CASSEPSGRFSDTKYF.

V gene TRBV11-2 combines with J gene TRBJ2-1; D is uncertain. The CDR3 is made up of 13 amino acids. Per the germline V gene, CDR1 is SGHAT and CDR2 is FQNNGV. Deletions cut 0 bases from V and 9 bases from J, with 9 bases between. The CDR3, as DNA: TGTGCCAGCAGCTTAGATCGGAAGCGTGAGCAGTTCTTC. This codes for CASSLDRKREQFF.

This clone has more than one count but fewer than ten. V and J are TRBV6-1 and TRBJ1-6; 10 bases line up with TRBD1. The germline gives CDR1 MNHNS, CDR2 SASEGT. Unmatched junction bases numbered 7, after V lost 1 base and J lost 10 bases. The CDR3 runs to 16 residues. CDR3 sequence (DNA): TGTGCCAGCAGTGAAGTTGGGACAGGGGAAGGCTCACCCCTCCACTTT. The encoded protein is CASSEVGTGEGSPLHF.

This clone was seen ten or more times. V is TRBV20-1 and J is TRBJ1-1, with unresolved D. CDR1 and CDR2 (germline): DFQATT, SNEGSKA (reference sequence). This CDR3 is 12 amino acids long. V lost 6 bases, J lost 0 bases, and 8 bases lay in between. This CDR3 is CSAPDMNTEAFF. The CDR3 nucleotides read TGCAGTGCACCGGATATGAACACTGAAGCTTTCTTT.

V gene TRBV2 combines with J gene TRBJ2-3, with D possibly being TRBD2 (5 bases). This CDR3 contains 13 residues. Germline V gives CDR1 SNHLY, CDR2 FYNNEI. V lost 5 bases and J lost 0, with 6 bases in between. CDR3 DNA: TGTGCCAGCAGTACGGGGAGCACAGATACGCAGTATTTT. This codes for CASSTGSTDTQYF.

This clone has only a few counts. V usage is TRBV6-5 and J usage is TRBJ1-2; D is unresolved. The germline V gene has CDR1 MNHEY and CDR2 SVGAGI. Deletions cut 2 bases from V and 10 bases from J, with 11 bases between. This CDR3 contains 12 residues. The CDR3 DNA follows: TGTGCCAGCAGTTACGAAGGCGGTGTCTACACCTTC. This encodes CASSYEGGVYTF.

This clone has just a few counts. This CDR3 is also generated by other DNA sequences in the sample. This rearrangement joins TRBV12-3 or TRBV12-4 to TRBJ2-1; D possibly uses TRBD1 or TRBD2 (5 bases each). Trimming pared 5 bases from V and 9 bases from J, leaving 14 bases between. CDR3 length: 13 amino acids. CDR3 in DNA: TGTGCCAGCAGTCGAGATCCTGGGGGTGAGCAGTTCTTC. It translates to CASSRDPGGEQFF.

Note on this clone: A junction end diverges from the germline sequence, so it may reflect a read error. The chain combines TRBV19 with TRBJ1-2; the D gene is possibly TRBD1 (6 bases). CDR1 is LNHDA and CDR2 is SQIVND in the germline V gene (reference sequence). The CDR3 is 13 residues long. The CDR3 spells CASSQQGSYGYSF. The CDR3 region has the DNA TGTGCCAGTAGTCAACAGGGTTCCTATGGATACTCCTTC.

This clone was counted many times. The chain uses TRBV30 and TRBJ2-6; D is unclear. V was cut by 1 base and J by 3 bases, with 7 bases left in between. The CDR3 sequence is 14 residues long. Germline CDR1 reads GTSNPN; CDR2 reads SVGIG (reference sequence). As DNA, the CDR3 is TGTGCCTGGAGTGGACCTGGTGGGGCCAACGTCCTGACTTTC. Translation: CAWSGPGGANVLTF.

This clone was seen at least ten times. The DNA for the CDR3 is TGTGCCAGCAGCCTCCGGCGAAGGGGGAACACTGAAGCTTTCTTT. This sequence encodes CASSLRRRGNTEAFF. The J gene is TRBJ1-1, the V gene TRBV3-1; maybe TRBD1 (5 bases). Looked up from germline, CDR1 is LGHDT and CDR2 is YNNKEL (reference sequence). The CDR3 contains 15 residues. The ends were cut back, 4 bases at V and 1 base at J, with 13 bases in the middle. The full variable domain, its missing parts supplied by reference TRBV3-1 and TRBJ1-1, is DTAVSQTPKYLVTQMGNDKSIKCEQNLGHDTMYWYKQDSKKFLKIMFSYNNKELIINETVPNRFSPKSPDKAHLNLHINSLELGDSAVYFCASSLRRRGNTEAFFGQGTRLTVV.

Many counts were recorded for this clone. A much larger clone lies a single base off, so this may be a read error. The chain couples TRBV3-1 to TRBJ2-5; TRBD1 is a possible D gene (6 bases). Germline CDR1 reads LGHDT; CDR2 reads YNNKEL (reference sequence). This CDR3 spans 16 amino acids. Trimming took off 1 base at V and 3 bases at J, with 15 bases between the two ends. For the CDR3, the DNA is TGTGCCAGCAGCCAAGTCCCCCCCAGGGGAGAAGAGACCCAGTACTTC. Its translation: CASSQVPPRGEETQYF.

This clone was found many times. A much larger clonotype is one base distant, so this may be a read error. The V and J genes are TRBV3-1 and TRBJ2-3; D is perhaps TRBD2 (6 bases). This CDR3 spans 16 amino acids. Germline CDR1 reads LGHDT; CDR2 reads YNNKEL (reference sequence). The CDR3 loop is CASSQDWRDSIDTQYF. CDR3 sequence (DNA): TGTGCCAGCAGCCAAGATTGGAGGGATAGCATAGATACGCAGTATTTT.

The rearrangement uses TRBV5-1 and TRBJ2-1, with 7 bases lining up with TRBD1. The J segment lost 3 bases and the V segment lost 4 bases, leaving 7 bases of the junction unmatched. CDR3 size: 15 residues. The V gene's germline CDR1 is SGHRS and CDR2 YFSETQ. CDR3: CASSGGQPHYNEQFF. DNA for the CDR3: TGCGCCAGCAGCGGGGGACAGCCCCACTACAATGAGCAGTTCTTC.